Listed below are T cell receptor beta chains from one sample, sequenced in a study of cytomegalovirus exposure and HLA in healthy donors. Sequenced by immunoSEQ multiplex PCR; TCRdb stores in-frame clones only, minus some. The data show more than 90,000 clones, roughly 85% seen once. What was sequenced was PBMCs. Receptor source: a man aged 25 to 40 in good health and CMV-seronegative. CDR3s include the opening cysteine and the closing phenylalanine or tryptophan. A D gene is named only where the DNA matches it firmly. Expanded clones get a size class; other rows say once, few or many, or leave the size out.

d_call: .
j_call: TRBJ1-4
clone_size: .
v_call: TRBV7-9
cdr3_aa: CASSLARVTTNEKLFF
cdr3_nt: TGTGCCAGCAGCTTAGCCAGGGTAACAACTAATGAAAAACTGTTTTTT

d_call: .
j_call: TRBJ1-3
clone_size: .
v_call: TRBV28
cdr3_aa: CASSQGFSGNTIYF
cdr3_nt: TGTGCCAGCAGTCAGGGGTTCTCTGGAAACACCATATATTTT

d_call: TRBD2
j_call: TRBJ2-3
clone_size: few
v_call: TRBV2
cdr3_aa: CASSPPLKTSGGVVNGAF
cdr3_nt: TGTGCCAGCAGTCCCCCTTTAAAGACTAGCGGGGGGGTCGTTAATGGAGCCTTT

d_call: TRBD1
j_call: TRBJ1-1
clone_size: .
v_call: TRBV6-5
cdr3_aa: CASSYRRQGLTEAFF
cdr3_nt: TGTGCCAGCAGTTACCGGCGACAGGGCCTCACTGAAGCTTTCTTT

d_call: .
j_call: TRBJ2-2
clone_size: .
v_call: TRBV11-3
cdr3_aa: CASSSPLEGAGELFF
cdr3_nt: TGTGCCAGCAGCTCACCCCTAGAAGGAGCCGGGGAGCTGTTTTTT

d_call: TRBD2
j_call: TRBJ2-1
clone_size: .
v_call: TRBV6-1
cdr3_aa: CASKRLAGVEEQFF
cdr3_nt: TGTGCCAGTAAAAGACTAGCGGGGGTTGAGGAGCAGTTCTTC

d_call: .
j_call: TRBJ1-1
clone_size: .
v_call: TRBV6-1
cdr3_aa: CASSVVLGPQAWNIEAFF
cdr3_nt: TGTGCCAGCAGTGTCGTATTGGGTCCCCAAGCGTGGAACATTGAAGCTTTCTTT

d_call: .
j_call: TRBJ1-5
clone_size: .
v_call: TRBV6-1
cdr3_aa: CASSVSSGFGQPQHF
cdr3_nt: TGTGCCAGCAGTGTATCATCAGGGTTCGGTCAGCCCCAGCATTTT

d_call: .
j_call: TRBJ2-7
clone_size: .
v_call: TRBV28
cdr3_aa: CASSFSLEVEQYF
cdr3_nt: TGTGCCAGCAGTTTCAGTCTCGAGGTCGAGCAGTACTTC

d_call: TRBD2
j_call: TRBJ2-1
clone_size: .
v_call: TRBV5-1
cdr3_aa: CASSSLAAGGPGNEQFF
cdr3_nt: TGCGCCAGCAGCTCATTGGCTGCGGGGGGGCCTGGGAATGAGCAGTTCTTC

d_call: .
j_call: TRBJ2-6
clone_size: .
v_call: TRBV5-1
cdr3_aa: CASSLAPDSGANVLTF
cdr3_nt: TGCGCCAGCAGCTTGGCCCCAGACTCTGGGGCCAACGTCCTGACTTTC

d_call: TRBD1
j_call: TRBJ2-7
clone_size: .
v_call: TRBV5-4
cdr3_aa: CASSLEQGPYEQYF
cdr3_nt: TGTGCCAGCAGCTTGGAACAGGGGCCCTACGAGCAGTACTTC

d_call: TRBD2
j_call: TRBJ2-5
clone_size: .
v_call: TRBV6-6
cdr3_aa: CASSYSIAGRQETQYF
cdr3_nt: TGTGCCAGCAGTTACTCGATAGCGGGGCGACAAGAGACCCAGTACTTC

d_call: .
j_call: TRBJ1-4
clone_size: .
v_call: TRBV7-9
cdr3_aa: CASSLGGTSDNSNEKLFF
cdr3_nt: TGTGCCAGCAGCTTAGGAGGGACATCGGATAATTCTAATGAAAAACTGTTTTTT